A selection of T cell receptor beta chains follows, all from one sample in a study of Graves' ophthalmopathy and Graves' hyperthyroidism. TCRdb passed the multiplex PCR reads through MiXCR, listing each CDR3 protein once. Counted here are roughly 480,000 distinct CDR3 sequences, approximately 14% occurring once; the ten biggest clones make up approximately 9.8%. The sequencing sample was made of blood. The receptors were gathered from a young woman with Graves' ophthalmopathy. CDR3s include the opening cysteine and the closing phenylalanine or tryptophan. D genes are given only for firm matches.

D	J	V	CDR3
NA	TRBJ1-6	TRBV2	CASSVYNSPLHF
NA	TRBJ1-5	TRBV28	CATNQDFESRQPQHF
NA	TRBJ2-7	TRBV12-3/TRBV12-4	CASSFDWSTEQYF
NA	TRBJ1-1	TRBV6-1	CASSGAVGIDTEAFF
TRBD1	TRBJ2-7	TRBV28	CASSVPDRGEQYF
TRBD1	TRBJ2-2	TRBV4-1	CASSQDATGAGGELFF
NA	TRBJ2-7	TRBV20-1	CSARDERVSGLNYEQYF
NA	TRBJ1-1	TRBV18	CASSPREGNAEAFF
NA	TRBJ2-7	TRBV6-1	CASSEVAGDSYEQYF
TRBD1	TRBJ2-7	TRBV6-1	CATIRRTGSYEQYF
TRBD2	TRBJ2-7	TRBV28	CASQAGRTYEQYF
TRBD1	TRBJ1-1	TRBV30	CAWSVRGATSTEAFF
NA	TRBJ2-5	TRBV5-5	CASSRYIGETQYF
TRBD2	TRBJ2-5	TRBV28	CASSLLPGLAGGQETQYF
NA	TRBJ2-5	TRBV6-2/TRBV6-3	CASSYSEQETQYF
NA	TRBJ2-4	TRBV28	CASSPGGGWSKNIQYF
TRBD1	TRBJ1-1	TRBV7-9	CASSLDPDRVEAFF
NA	TRBJ2-5	TRBV12-3/TRBV12-4	CASSFIWRAEETQYF
NA	TRBJ1-1	TRBV27	CASSPGGYLDNEAFF
NA	TRBJ2-7	TRBV5-5	CASSYQATGRSYEQYF
TRBD1	TRBJ1-3	TRBV12-3/TRBV12-4	CASTLQGAWGNTIYF
TRBD2	TRBJ2-5	TRBV28	CASSYFSGGAQETQYF
NA	TRBJ2-2	TRBV6-1	CASTTPGTSTGELFF
NA	TRBJ2-5	TRBV6-1	CASSVGMGETQYF
NA	TRBJ1-1	TRBV30	CAWRVGFGTEAFF
NA	TRBJ1-2	TRBV12-3/TRBV12-4	CASSPTNTYGYTF
TRBD1	TRBJ1-1	TRBV27	CASSTGTGGMNTEAFF
NA	TRBJ1-5	TRBV15	CATSRDLGRESNQPQHF
NA	TRBJ1-3	TRBV28	CATQPPDGSGNTIYF
NA	TRBJ1-2	TRBV12-3/TRBV12-4	CASSFGSNYGYTF
TRBD2	TRBJ2-2	TRBV6-4	CASSASGSTGELFF
TRBD1	TRBJ2-5	TRBV12-3/TRBV12-4	CASSYWGQLQETQYF
NA	TRBJ2-5	TRBV7-6	CASSLLGGVGETQYF
NA	TRBJ2-7	TRBV12-3/TRBV12-4	CASTSTPGGQYF
TRBD2	TRBJ2-7	TRBV30	CAWDSPGTSGPYEQYF
NA	TRBJ2-5	TRBV7-2	CASSSGTYKTQYF
NA	TRBJ2-5	TRBV7-3	CASSLSGGAQETQYF
NA	TRBJ2-5	TRBV5-1	CASSLVLLSSLGETQYF
NA	TRBJ2-5	TRBV30	CAWSFGFRRQETQYF
NA	TRBJ1-1	TRBV2	CASGGEWVNTEAFF
TRBD1	TRBJ1-2	TRBV28	CASSDLTGGTYGYTF
NA	TRBJ2-7	TRBV27	CASSLAVQGYEQYF